This T cell receptor beta chain was sequenced for a study of blood T cell repertoires in COVID-19. Study-level background: The cDNA or gDNA used as material had been derived from T cells, B-cell-depleted T cells, or PBMCs.

This CDR3 has 15 residues. CDR1 and CDR2 (germline): LGHDT, YNNKEL (reference sequence). Trimming removed 2 bases at V and 3 bases at J, with 10 bases between. The assay was immunoSEQ multiplex PCR, and TCRdb's table has in-frame clones only and misses some. The sample consists of about 30,000 clones, 87% of them appearing once. This sequence joins TRBV3-1 (or the pseudogene TRBV3-2) and TRBJ1-4; D gene uncertain. Sequencing was carried out using peripheral blood. The sequence was obtained from a human donor in a cohort sampled during active COVID-19. CDR3 bases: TGTGCCAGCAGCCAACCAGGACTGCCTAATGAAAAACTGTTTTTT. The encoded protein is CASSQPGLPNEKLFF.